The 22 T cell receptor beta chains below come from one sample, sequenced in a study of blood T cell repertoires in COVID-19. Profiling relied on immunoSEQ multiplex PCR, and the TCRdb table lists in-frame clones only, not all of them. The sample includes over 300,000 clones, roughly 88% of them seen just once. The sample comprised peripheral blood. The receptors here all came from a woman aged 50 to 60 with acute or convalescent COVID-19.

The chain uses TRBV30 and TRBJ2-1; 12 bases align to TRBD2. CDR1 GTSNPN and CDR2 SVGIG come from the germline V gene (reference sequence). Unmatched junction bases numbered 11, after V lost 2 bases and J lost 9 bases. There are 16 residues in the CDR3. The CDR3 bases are TGTGCCTGGAGTAGGGGACTAGCGGGTAGCAGGGCTGAGCAGTTCTTC. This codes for CAWSRGLAGSRAEQFF.

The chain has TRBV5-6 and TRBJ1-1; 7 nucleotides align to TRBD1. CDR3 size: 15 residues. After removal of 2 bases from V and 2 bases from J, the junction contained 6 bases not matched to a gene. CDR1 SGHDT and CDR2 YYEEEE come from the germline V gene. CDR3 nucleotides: TGTGCCAGCAGCTTCGCACAGGGGAGAAACACTGAAGCTTTCTTT. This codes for CASSFAQGRNTEAFF.

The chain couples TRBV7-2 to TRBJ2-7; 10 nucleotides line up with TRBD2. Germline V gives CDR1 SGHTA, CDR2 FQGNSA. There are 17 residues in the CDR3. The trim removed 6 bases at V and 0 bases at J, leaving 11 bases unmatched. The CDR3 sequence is CASSFYSAGGVSYEQYF. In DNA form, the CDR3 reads TGTGCCAGCAGTTTCTACTCAGCGGGAGGGGTCTCCTACGAGCAGTACTTC.

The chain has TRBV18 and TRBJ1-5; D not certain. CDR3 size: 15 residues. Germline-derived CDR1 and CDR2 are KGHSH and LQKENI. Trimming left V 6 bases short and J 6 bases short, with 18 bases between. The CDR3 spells CASSYLQESGQPQHF. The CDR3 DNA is TGTGCCAGCTCCTACTTGCAGGAAAGCGGTCAGCCCCAGCATTTT.

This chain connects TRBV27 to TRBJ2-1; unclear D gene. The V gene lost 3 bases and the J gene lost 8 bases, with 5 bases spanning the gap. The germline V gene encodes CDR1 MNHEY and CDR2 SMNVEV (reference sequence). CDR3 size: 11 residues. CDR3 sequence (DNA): TGTGCCAGCAGTTTGGGCTATGAGCAGTTCTTC. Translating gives CASSLGYEQFF.

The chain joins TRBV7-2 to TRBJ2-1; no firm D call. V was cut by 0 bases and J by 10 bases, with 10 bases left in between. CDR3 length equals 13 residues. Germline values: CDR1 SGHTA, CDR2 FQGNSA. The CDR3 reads CASSLAVPVEQFF. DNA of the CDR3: TGTGCCAGCAGCTTAGCGGTCCCGGTGGAGCAGTTCTTC.

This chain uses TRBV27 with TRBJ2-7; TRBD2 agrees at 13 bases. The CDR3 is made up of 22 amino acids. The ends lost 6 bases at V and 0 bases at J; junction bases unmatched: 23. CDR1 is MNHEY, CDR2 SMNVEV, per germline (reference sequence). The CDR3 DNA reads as TGTGCCAGCAGAAAAGTACATGGTTGGACTAGCGGGGGCCCCATGGACTCCTACGAGCAGTACTTC. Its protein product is CASRKVHGWTSGGPMDSYEQYF.

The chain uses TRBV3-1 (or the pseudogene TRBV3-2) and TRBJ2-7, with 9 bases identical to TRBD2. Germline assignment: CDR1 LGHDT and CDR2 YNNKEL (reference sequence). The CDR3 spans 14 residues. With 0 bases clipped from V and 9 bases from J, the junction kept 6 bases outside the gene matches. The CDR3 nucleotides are TGTGCCAGCAGCCAAGATGGCGGGAGGGCTTGGCAGTACTTC. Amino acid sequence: CASSQDGGRAWQYF.

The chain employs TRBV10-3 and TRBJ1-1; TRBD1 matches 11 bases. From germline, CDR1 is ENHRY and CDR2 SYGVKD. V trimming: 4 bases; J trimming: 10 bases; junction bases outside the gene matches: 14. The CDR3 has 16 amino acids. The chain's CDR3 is CAISAGTGTGGNSAFF. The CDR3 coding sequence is TGTGCCATCAGTGCCGGAACCGGGACAGGGGGGAACTCAGCTTTCTTT.

CDR3 loop: CASSWGGARADEQYF. CDR3 nucleotide sequence: TGTGCCAGCAGTTGGGGCGGCGCCCGGGCCGACGAGCAGTACTTC. The J gene is TRBJ2-7, the V gene TRBV27, with a possible D match to TRBD1 (5 bases). The germline gives CDR1 MNHEY, CDR2 SMNVEV (reference sequence). Trimming removed 4 bases from V and 5 bases from J, with 18 bases in between. The CDR3 length is 15 residues.

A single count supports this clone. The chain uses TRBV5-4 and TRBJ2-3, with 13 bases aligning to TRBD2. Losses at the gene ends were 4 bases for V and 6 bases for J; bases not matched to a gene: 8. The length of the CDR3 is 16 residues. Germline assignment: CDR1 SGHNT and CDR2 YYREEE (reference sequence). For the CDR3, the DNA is TGTGCCAGCAGCGCTGGACTAGCGGGAGTTGTGGATACGCAGTATTTT. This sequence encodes CASSAGLAGVVDTQYF.

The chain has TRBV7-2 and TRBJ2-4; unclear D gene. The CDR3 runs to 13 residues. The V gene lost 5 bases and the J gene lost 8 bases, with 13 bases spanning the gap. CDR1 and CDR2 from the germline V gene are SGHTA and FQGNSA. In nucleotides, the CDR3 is TGTGCCAGCAGCGTCTACCGTGAGGACATTCAGTACTTC. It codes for CASSVYREDIQYF.

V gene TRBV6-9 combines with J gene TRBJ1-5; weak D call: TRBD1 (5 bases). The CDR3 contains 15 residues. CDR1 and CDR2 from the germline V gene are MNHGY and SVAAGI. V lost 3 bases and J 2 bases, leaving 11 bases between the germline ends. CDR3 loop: CASSYTTVGNQPQHF. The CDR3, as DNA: TGTGCCAGCAGTTACACGACAGTGGGCAATCAGCCCCAGCATTTT.

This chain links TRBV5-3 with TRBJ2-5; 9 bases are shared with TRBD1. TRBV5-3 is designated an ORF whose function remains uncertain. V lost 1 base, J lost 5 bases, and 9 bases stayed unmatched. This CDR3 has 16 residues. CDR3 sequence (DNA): TGTGCCAGAAGCTTGCCGGTCCGGGACAGGGACGAGACCCAGTACTTC. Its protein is CARSLPVRDRDETQYF.

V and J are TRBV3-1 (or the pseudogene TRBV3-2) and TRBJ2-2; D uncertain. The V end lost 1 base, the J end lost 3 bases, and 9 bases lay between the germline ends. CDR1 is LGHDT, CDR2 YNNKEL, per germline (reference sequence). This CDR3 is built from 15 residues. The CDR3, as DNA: TGTGCCAGCAGCCAAGTTCGACTGGACACCGGGGAGCTGTTTTTT. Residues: CASSQVRLDTGELFF.

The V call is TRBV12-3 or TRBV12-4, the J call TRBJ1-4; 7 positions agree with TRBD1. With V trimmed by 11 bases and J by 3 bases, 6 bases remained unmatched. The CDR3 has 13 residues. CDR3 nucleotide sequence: TGTGCCGTTCGACAGGGATCTAATGAAAAACTGTTTTTT. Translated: CAVRQGSNEKLFF.

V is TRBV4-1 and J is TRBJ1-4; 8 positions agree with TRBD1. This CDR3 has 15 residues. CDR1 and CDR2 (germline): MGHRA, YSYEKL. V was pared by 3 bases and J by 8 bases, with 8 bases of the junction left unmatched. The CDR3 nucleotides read TGCGCCAGCAGCCACCAGACAGGGGTACGCGAAAAACTGTTTTTT. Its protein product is CASSHQTGVREKLFF.

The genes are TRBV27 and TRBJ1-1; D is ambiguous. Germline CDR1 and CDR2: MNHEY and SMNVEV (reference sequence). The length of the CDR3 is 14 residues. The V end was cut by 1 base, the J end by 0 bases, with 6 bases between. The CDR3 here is CASSLYSVNTEAFF. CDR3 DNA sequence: TGTGCCAGCAGTTTATACAGTGTGAACACTGAAGCTTTCTTT.

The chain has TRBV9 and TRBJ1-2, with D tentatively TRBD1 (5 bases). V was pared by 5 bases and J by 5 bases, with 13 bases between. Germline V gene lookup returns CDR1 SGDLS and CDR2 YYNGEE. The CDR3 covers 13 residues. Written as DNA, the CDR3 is TGTGCCAGCAGGGGCGGGACGGAGTATGGCTACACCTTC. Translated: CASRGGTEYGYTF.

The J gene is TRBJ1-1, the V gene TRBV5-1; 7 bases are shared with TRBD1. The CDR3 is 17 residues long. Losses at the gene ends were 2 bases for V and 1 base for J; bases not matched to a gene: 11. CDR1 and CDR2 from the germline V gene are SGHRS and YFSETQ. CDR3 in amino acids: CASSFQTGRGGNTEAFF. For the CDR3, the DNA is TGCGCCAGCAGCTTCCAGACAGGGCGAGGAGGGAACACTGAAGCTTTCTTT.

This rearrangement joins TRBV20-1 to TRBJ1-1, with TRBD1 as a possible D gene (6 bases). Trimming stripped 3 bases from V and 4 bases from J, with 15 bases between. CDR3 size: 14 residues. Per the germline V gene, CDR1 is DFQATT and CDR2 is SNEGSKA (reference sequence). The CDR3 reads CSASPGSRGTEAFF. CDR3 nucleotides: TGCAGTGCTAGTCCTGGGTCCAGGGGCACTGAAGCTTTCTTT.

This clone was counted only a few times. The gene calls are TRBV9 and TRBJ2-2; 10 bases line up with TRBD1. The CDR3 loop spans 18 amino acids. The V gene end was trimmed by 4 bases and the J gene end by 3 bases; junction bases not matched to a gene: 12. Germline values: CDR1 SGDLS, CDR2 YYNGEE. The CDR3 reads CASSPPEGTGAYTGELFF. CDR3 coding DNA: TGTGCCAGCAGCCCTCCAGAAGGGACAGGGGCGTACACCGGGGAGCTGTTTTTT.